This T cell receptor (beta chain) was profiled in a study of radiotherapy plus CTLA-4 blockade in lung cancer. This clone has only a few counts. Its target is not known. The CDR3 loop spans 16 amino acids. Germline V gene sequence: CDR1 SEHNR, CDR2 FQNEAQ (reference sequence). V dropped 1 base and J dropped 1 base, with 13 bases sitting between them. Focal radiation and CTLA-4 blockade (ipilimumab) were tested in chemo-refractory metastatic non-small-cell lung cancer patients. General observations from the study: TCR clones originating in tumors grew in number in blood after radiotherapy plus ipilimumab.

Produced via immunoSEQ multiplex PCR; TCRdb's table is partial and in-frame only. The sample records around 80,000 clones, more than 60% being singletons. This clonotype was sampled from a human donor with non-small cell lung cancer whose response to radiotherapy plus ipilimumab could not be evaluated. Some clones in this sample may be carry-over from other donors' samples. V and J are TRBV7-9 and TRBJ2-5; D possibly corresponds to TRBD2 (6 bases). The sequences come from peripheral blood, collected from a patient treated with radiotherapy plus ipilimumab. CDR3 in DNA: TGTGCCAGCAGCTTAGGATCCCGGAGGGGCCAAGAGACCCAGTACTTC. As protein: CASSLGSRRGQETQYF.